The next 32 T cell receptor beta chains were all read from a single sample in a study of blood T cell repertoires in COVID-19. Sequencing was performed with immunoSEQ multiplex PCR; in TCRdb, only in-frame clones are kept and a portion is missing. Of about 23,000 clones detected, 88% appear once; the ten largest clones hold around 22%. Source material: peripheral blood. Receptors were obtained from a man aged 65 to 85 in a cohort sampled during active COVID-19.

The CDR3: CASSPRDRGGTEQYF. The CDR3 bases are TGCGCCAGCAGCCCCCGGGACAGGGGGGGGACCGAGCAGTACTTC. This sequence joins TRBV5-1 and TRBJ2-7, with 11 bases identical to TRBD1. Per the germline V gene, CDR1 is SGHRS and CDR2 is YFSETQ. V lost 4 bases and J lost 6; bases outside the gene matches: 9. This CDR3 is built from 15 residues.

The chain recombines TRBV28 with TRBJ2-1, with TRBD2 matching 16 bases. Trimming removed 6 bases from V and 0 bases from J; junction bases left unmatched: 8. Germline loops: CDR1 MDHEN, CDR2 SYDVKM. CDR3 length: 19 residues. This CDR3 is CASSPVGLAGGSSYNEQFF. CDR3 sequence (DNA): TGTGCCAGCAGCCCCGTGGGACTAGCGGGGGGGAGCTCCTACAATGAGCAGTTCTTC.

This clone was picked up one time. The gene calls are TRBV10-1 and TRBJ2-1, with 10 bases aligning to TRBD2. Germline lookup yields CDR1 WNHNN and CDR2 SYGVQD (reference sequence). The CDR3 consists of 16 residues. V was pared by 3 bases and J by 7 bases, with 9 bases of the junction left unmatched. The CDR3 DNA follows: TGCGCCAGCAGTGACCAACCTAGCGGGGGTTTAAATGAGCAGTTCTTC. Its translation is CASSDQPSGGLNEQFF.

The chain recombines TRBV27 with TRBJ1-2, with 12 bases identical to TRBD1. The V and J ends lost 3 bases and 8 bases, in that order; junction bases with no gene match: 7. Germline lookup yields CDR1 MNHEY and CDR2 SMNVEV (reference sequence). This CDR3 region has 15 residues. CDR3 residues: CASSLAGTGGFGYTF. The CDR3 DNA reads TGTGCCAGCAGTTTGGCCGGGACAGGGGGCTTCGGCTACACCTTC.

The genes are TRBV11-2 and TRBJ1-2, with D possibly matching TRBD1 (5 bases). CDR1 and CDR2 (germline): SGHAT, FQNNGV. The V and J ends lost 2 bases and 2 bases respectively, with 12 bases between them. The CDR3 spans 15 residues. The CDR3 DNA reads TGTGCCAGCAGCTTAACGCCGGCAGGGAACTATGGCTACACCTTC. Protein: CASSLTPAGNYGYTF.

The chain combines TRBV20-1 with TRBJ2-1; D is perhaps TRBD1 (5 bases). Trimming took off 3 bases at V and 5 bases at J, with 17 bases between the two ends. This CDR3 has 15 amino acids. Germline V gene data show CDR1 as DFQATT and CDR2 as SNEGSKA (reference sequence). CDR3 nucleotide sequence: TGCAGTGCTAGTGGTCTACTTCTAGGGGACAATGAGCAGTTCTTC. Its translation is CSASGLLLGDNEQFF.

The CDR3 spells CASSLCWGQGVSSNQPQHF. Written as DNA, the CDR3 is TGTGCCAGCAGCCTTTGTTGGGGACAGGGTGTTAGTAGCAATCAGCCCCAGCATTTT. V gene TRBV11-2 combines with J gene TRBJ1-5, with 9 bases aligning to TRBD1. CDR3 length: 19 amino acids. Germline assignment: CDR1 SGHAT and CDR2 FQNNGV. The junction had 14 bases not matched to a gene; V was cut back by 5 bases and J by 0 bases.

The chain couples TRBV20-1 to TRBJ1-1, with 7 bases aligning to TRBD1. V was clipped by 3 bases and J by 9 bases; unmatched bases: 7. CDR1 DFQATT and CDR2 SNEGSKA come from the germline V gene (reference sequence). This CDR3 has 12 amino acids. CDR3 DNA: TGCAGTGCTAGTGGGAGACAGGGAAAAGCTTTCTTT. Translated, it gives CSASGRQGKAFF.

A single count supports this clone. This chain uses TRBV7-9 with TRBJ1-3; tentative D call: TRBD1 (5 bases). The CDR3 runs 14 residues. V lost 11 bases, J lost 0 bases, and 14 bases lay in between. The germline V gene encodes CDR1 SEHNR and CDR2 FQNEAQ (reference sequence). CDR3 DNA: TGTGCCCTTACGGGGGGTAACTCTGGAAACACCATATATTTT. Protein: CALTGGNSGNTIYF.

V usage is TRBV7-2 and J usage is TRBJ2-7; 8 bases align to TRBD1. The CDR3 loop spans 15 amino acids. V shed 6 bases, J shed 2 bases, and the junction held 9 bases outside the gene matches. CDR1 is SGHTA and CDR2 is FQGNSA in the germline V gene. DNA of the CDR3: TGTGCCAGCAGTCATGGACAGGGCATAGCCTACGAGCAGTACTTC. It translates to CASSHGQGIAYEQYF.

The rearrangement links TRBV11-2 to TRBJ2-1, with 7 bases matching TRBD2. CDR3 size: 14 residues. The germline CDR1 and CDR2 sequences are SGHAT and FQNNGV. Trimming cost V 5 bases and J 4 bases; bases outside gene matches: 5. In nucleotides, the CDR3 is TGTGCCAGCAGCCGCGCGGGAGTTTACAATGAGCAGTTCTTC. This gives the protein CASSRAGVYNEQFF. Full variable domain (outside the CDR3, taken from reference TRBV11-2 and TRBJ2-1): EAGVAQSPRYKIIEKRQSVAFWCNPISGHATLYWYQQILGQGPKLLIQFQNNGVVDDSQLPKDRFSAERLKGVDSTLKIQPAKLEDSAVYLCASSRAGVYNEQFFGPGTRLTVL.

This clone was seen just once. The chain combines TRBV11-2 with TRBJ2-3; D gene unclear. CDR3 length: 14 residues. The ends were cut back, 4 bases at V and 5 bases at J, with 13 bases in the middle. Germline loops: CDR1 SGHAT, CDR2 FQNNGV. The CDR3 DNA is TGTGCCAGCAGCTCTAGGAGTATCGTAGATACGCAGTATTTT. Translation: CASSSRSIVDTQYF.

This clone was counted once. The CDR3 region is CASSYSRGQGKTQYF. CDR3 nucleotides: TGTGCCAGCAGTTACTCACGGGGACAGGGAAAGACCCAGTACTTC. The rearrangement links TRBV6-2 or TRBV6-3 to TRBJ2-5, with 9 bases lining up with TRBD1. V was clipped by 0 bases and J by 6 bases; unmatched bases: 5. This CDR3 comprises 15 residues. Germline V lookup: CDR1 MNHEY, CDR2 SVGEGT.

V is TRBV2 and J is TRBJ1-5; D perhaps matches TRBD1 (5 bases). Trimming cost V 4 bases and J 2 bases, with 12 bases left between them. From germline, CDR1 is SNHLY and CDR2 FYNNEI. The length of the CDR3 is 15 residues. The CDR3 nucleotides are TGTGCCAGCAGTGTGGACCCAGGGCGCAATCAGCCCCAGCATTTT. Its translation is CASSVDPGRNQPQHF.

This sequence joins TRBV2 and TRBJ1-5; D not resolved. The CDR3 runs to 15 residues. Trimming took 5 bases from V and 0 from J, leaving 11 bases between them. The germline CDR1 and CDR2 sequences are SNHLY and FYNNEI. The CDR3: CASSPTANSNQPQHF. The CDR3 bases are TGTGCCAGCAGTCCTACAGCTAATAGCAATCAGCCCCAGCATTTT.

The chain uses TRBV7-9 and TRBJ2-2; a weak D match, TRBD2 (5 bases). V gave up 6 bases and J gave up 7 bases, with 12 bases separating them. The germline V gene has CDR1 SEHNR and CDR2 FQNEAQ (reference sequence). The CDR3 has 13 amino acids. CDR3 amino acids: CASRPVASGELFF. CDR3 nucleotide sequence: TGTGCCAGCAGACCGGTAGCGAGCGGGGAGCTGTTTTTT.

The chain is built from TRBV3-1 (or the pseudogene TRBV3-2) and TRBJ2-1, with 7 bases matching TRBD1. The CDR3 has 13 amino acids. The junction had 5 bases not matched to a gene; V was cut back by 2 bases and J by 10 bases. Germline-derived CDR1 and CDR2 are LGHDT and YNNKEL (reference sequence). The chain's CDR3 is CASSQPRQGEQFF. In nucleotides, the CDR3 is TGTGCCAGCAGCCAACCACGACAGGGCGAGCAGTTCTTC.

The CDR3 protein is CASSFRDRPPYEQYF. The CDR3 DNA reads as TGTGCCAGCAGTTTCCGGGACAGGCCTCCCTACGAGCAGTACTTC. The chain uses TRBV28 and TRBJ2-7; 8 bases are shared with TRBD1. This CDR3 has 15 residues. The germline V gene encodes CDR1 MDHEN and CDR2 SYDVKM. V was clipped by 3 bases and J by 2 bases; unmatched bases: 6.

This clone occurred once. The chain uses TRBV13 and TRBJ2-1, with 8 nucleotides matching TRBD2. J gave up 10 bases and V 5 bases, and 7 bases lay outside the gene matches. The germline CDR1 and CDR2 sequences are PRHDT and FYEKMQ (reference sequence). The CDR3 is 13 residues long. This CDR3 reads CASSKYGRAEQFF. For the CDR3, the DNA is TGTGCCAGCAGCAAATACGGGAGGGCCGAGCAGTTCTTC.

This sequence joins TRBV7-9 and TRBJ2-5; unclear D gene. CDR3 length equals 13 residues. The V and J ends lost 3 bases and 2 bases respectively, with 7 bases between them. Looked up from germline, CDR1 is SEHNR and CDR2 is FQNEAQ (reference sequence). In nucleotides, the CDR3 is TGTGCCAGCAGCTTCCCCAGTCAAGAGACCCAGTACTTC. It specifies CASSFPSQETQYF.

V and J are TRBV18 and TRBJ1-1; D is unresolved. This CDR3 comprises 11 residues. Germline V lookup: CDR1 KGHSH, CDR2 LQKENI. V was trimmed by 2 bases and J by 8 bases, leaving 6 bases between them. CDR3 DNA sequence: TGTGCCAGCTCACCAAACAGAGAAGCTTTCTTT. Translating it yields CASSPNREAFF. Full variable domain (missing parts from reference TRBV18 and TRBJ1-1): NAGVMQNPRHLVRRRGQEARLRCSPMKGHSHVYWYRQLPEEGLKFMVYLQKENIIDESGMPKERFSAEFPKEGPSILRIQQVVRGDSAAYFCASSPNREAFFGQGTRLTVV.

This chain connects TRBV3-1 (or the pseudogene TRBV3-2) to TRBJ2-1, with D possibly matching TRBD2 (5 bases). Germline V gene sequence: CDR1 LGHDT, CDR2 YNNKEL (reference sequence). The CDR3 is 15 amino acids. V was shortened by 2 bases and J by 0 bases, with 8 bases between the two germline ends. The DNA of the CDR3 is TGTGCCAGCAGCCAATGGACTGGCTCCTACAATGAGCAGTTCTTC. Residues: CASSQWTGSYNEQFF.

The DNA of the CDR3 is TGTGCCAGCAGCTTGGGGATAGCGGGAGCAAGATATGAGCAGTTCTTC. Residues: CASSLGIAGARYEQFF. This chain links TRBV5-5 with TRBJ2-1; TRBD2 aligns across 9 bases. V shed 0 bases and J 8 bases; nucleotides not matched to a gene: 9. There are 16 residues in the CDR3. CDR1 is SGHKS, CDR2 YYEKEE, per germline (reference sequence).

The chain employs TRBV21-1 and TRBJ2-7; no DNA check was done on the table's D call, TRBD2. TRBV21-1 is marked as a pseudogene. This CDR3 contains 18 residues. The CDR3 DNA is TGTGCCAGCAGCGCCCTGCGGGCTAGCGGGAGGACCGCGTACGAGCAGTACTTC. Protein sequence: CASSALRASGRTAYEQYF.

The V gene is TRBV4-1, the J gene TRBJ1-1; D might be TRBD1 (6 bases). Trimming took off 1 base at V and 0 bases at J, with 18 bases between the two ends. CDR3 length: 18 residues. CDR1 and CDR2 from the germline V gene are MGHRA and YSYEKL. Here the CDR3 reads CASSQGLVRGGMNTEAFF. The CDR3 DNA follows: TGCGCCAGCAGCCAAGGCTTAGTGAGGGGGGGGATGAACACTGAAGCTTTCTTT.

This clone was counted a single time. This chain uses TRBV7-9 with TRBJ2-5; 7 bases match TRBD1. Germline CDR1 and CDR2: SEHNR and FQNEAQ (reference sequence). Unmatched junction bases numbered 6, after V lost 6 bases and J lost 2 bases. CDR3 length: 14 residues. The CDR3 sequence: CASSSTGAQETQYF. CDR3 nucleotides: TGTGCCAGCAGTAGCACAGGGGCTCAAGAGACCCAGTACTTC.

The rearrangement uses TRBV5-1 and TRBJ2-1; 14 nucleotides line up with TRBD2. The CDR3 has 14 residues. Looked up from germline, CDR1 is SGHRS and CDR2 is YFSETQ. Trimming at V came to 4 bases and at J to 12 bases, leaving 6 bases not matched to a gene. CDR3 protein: CASSPTSGRALQFF. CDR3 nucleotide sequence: TGCGCCAGCAGCCCGACTAGCGGGAGGGCCCTGCAGTTCTTC. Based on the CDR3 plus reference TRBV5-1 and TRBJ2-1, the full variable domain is KAGVTQTPRYLIKTRGQQVTLSCSPISGHRSVSWYQQTPGQGLQFLFEYFSETQRNKGNFPGRFSGRQFSNSRSEMNVSTLELGDSALYLCASSPTSGRALQFFGPGTRLTVL.

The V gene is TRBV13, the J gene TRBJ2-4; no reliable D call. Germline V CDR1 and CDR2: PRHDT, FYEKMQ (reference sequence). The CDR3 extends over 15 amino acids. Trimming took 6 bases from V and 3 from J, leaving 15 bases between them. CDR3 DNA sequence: TGTGCCAGCAGTTTCTCGAGTAAGAGCAAAAACATTCAGTACTTC. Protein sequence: CASSFSSKSKNIQYF.

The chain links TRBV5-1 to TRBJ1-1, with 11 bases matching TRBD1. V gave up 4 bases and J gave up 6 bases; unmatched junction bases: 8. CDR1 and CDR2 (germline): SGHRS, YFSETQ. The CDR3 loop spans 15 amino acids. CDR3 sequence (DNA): TGCGCCAGCAGCAGTACCGGGACAGGGGGATCTGAAGCTTTCTTT. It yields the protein CASSSTGTGGSEAFF.

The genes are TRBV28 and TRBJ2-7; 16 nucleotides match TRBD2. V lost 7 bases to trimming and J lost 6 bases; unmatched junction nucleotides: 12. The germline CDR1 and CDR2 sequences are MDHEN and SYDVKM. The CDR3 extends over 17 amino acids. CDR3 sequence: CASTPGGTSGRVGEQYF. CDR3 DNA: TGTGCCAGCACCCCCGGCGGGACTAGCGGGAGGGTGGGCGAGCAGTACTTC.

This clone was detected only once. For the CDR3, the DNA is TGTGCAAGTCGCTCGCAGGGGAGCTCCTACAATGAGCAGTTCTTC. It is translated as CASRSQGSSYNEQFF. J is TRBJ2-1 and V is TRBV12-2; TRBD1 is the table's D call and was not checked against the DNA. TRBV12-2 is a documented pseudogene. The CDR3 consists of 15 residues.

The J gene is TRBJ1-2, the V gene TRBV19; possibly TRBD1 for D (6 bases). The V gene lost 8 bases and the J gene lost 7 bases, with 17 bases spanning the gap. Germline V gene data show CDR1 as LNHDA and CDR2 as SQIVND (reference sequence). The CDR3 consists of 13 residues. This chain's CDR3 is CASRVVGGSGYTF. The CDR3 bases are TGTGCCAGTCGAGTAGTAGGGGGATCTGGCTACACCTTC.